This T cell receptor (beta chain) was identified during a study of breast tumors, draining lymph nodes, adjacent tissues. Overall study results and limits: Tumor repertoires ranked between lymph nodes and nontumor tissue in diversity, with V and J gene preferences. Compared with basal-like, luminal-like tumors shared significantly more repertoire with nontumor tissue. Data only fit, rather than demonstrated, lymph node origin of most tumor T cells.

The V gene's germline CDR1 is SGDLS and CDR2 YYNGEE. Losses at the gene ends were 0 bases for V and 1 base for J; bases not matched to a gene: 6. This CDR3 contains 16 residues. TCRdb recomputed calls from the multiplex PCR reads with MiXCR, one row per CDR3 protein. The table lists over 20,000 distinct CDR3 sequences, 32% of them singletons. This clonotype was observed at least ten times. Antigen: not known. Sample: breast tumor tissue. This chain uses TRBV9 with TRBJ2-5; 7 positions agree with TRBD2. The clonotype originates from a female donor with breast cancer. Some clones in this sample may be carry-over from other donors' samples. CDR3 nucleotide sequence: TGTGCCAGCAGCGTAGGGGGGGGATCGGGCCAAGAGACCCAGTACTTC. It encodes CASSVGGGSGQETQYF.